This TCR beta chain was found in a study of cytomegalovirus exposure and HLA in healthy donors. This clone turned up a few times. CDR1 is MDHEN, CDR2 SYDVKM, per germline. V lost 7 bases and J lost 2, with 12 bases in between. CDR3 length: 14 residues. This PCR relied on a set of 60 Vbeta primers and 13 Jbeta primers. Sequencing used immunoSEQ multiplex PCR; TCRdb keeps in-frame clones, though not all of them. The table has roughly 120,000 clones, around three quarters seen once; the top ten hold just under 3%. This receptor was identified in a woman aged 18-29 years in good health and CMV-seropositive. The chain is built from TRBV28 and TRBJ1-5; D may be TRBD1 (5 bases). Material for sequencing was PBMCs. The CDR3 nucleotides are TGTGCCAGCACCTGGGGGGGAGGCAATCAGCCCCAGCATTTT. Its protein is CASTWGGGNQPQHF.